This is a list of T cell receptor beta chains from one sample in a study. TCRdb analysed the RT-PCR reads with MiXCR anew, one entry per CDR3 protein. Among 550,000 to 750,000 distinct CDR3 sequences listed, approximately 14% were seen once. Sequencing was done on a sample of memory CD4+ T cells from blood. Receptor source: a female donor in good health, serving as a healthy control. CDR3s include the opening cysteine and the closing phenylalanine or tryptophan. A D gene is named only where the DNA matches it firmly.

V	J	D	CDR3
TRBV12-3/TRBV12-4	TRBJ1-1	-	CASSTSPGNTEAFF
TRBV20-1	TRBJ2-2	-	CSASGGRGTGELFF
TRBV28	TRBJ1-3	-	CASRESLSGNTIYF
TRBV27	TRBJ2-5	-	CASSLWGQKTQYF
TRBV5-6	TRBJ2-5	-	CASTPLGIVGQETQYF
TRBV20-1	TRBJ1-1	-	CSARGSRQMNTEAFF
TRBV20-1	TRBJ1-5	TRBD1	CSAITGTDSNQPQHF
TRBV15	TRBJ2-5	-	CATSLQRKETQYF
TRBV12-3/TRBV12-4	TRBJ1-5	-	CASSSTGPQHF
TRBV30	TRBJ2-5	TRBD2	CAWSVPGGTETQYF
TRBV18	TRBJ1-1	TRBD1	CASSLQGVAEAFF
TRBV5-5	TRBJ1-2	TRBD1	CASSAGQGSGVGGYTF
TRBV20-1	TRBJ2-3	-	CSASLGIKTDTQYF
TRBV2	TRBJ2-7	TRBD2	CASSLLGGYEQYF
TRBV12-3/TRBV12-4	TRBJ2-3	-	CASGKRSGTLTDTQYF
TRBV12-3/TRBV12-4	TRBJ1-1	-	CASSFQGPNTEAFF
TRBV9	TRBJ2-1	-	CASSLQGSKDEQFF
TRBV20-1	TRBJ2-1	-	CSARGTSDGEQFF
TRBV10-3	TRBJ2-2	TRBD1	CAISGPGQGEAGELFF
TRBV24-1	TRBJ2-3	-	CATSDPLADTQYF
TRBV18	TRBJ2-1	-	CASSPTYGTETYNEQFF
TRBV6-2/TRBV6-3	TRBJ2-7	TRBD1	CASSFGQGTGIYEQYF
TRBV4-1	TRBJ2-1	-	CASSQPTAMNNEQFF
TRBV29-1	TRBJ2-3	-	CSDIDGYGDTQYF
TRBV18	TRBJ2-7	TRBD2	CASSPRAGGSIEQYF
TRBV5-1	TRBJ2-1	TRBD2	CASTPGGTFNEQFF
TRBV2	TRBJ2-5	-	CASSGRTDQETQYF
TRBV10-3	TRBJ2-1	TRBD2	CAISGGHLSGGLINEQFF
TRBV6-5	TRBJ2-2	TRBD1	CASRTGRNTGELFF